A selection of T cell receptor beta chains follows, all from one sample in a study of CD8 T cells in Susac syndrome. From the immunoSEQ multiplex PCR reads, TCRdb called clonotypes with MiXCR, one entry per CDR3 protein. Among 90,000 to 150,000 distinct CDR3 sequences, just under 95% were seen once, and the ten largest hold approximately 0.097%. The sample comprised CD4+ T cells from PBMCs. All receptors come from a human donor with multiple sclerosis. The CDR3 runs from the conserved cysteine through the conserved F or W. D genes are given only for firm matches. Size values are once, few and many counts, or a class for expanded clones, and some rows have none.

D,J,V,size,length,DNA,CDR3
TRBD1,TRBJ2-4,TRBV5-6,NA,14,TGTGCCAGCAGCTCCGGGAAGGGGGCAAACATTCAGTACTTC,CASSSGKGANIQYF
TRBD1,TRBJ1-5,TRBV5-8,once,15,TGTGCCAGCAGCCCTGGACAGGGACTTCATCAGCCCCAGCATTTT,CASSPGQGLHQPQHF
TRBD1,TRBJ1-4,TRBV14,NA,14,TGTGCCAGCAGCCAAGGAGACAGGGGTGGGAAACTGTTTTTT,CASSQGDRGGKLFF
NA,TRBJ1-6,TRBV10-3,NA,13,TGTGCCATCAGTGATCAGGGATATTCACCCCTCCACTTT,CAISDQGYSPLHF
NA,TRBJ2-1,TRBV6-1,NA,15,TGTGCCAGCAGTGGGAGGGGATTTTCCTACAATGAGCAGTTCTTC,CASSGRGFSYNEQFF
NA,TRBJ2-7,TRBV12-3/TRBV12-4,few,13,TGTGCCAGCAGTCCTTCGGAATATTACGAGCAGTACTTC,CASSPSEYYEQYF
NA,TRBJ1-2,TRBV27,NA,14,TGTGCCAGCAGTTTATCGGGACCCTCCTATGGCTACACCTTC,CASSLSGPSYGYTF
TRBD1,TRBJ2-7,TRBV5-1,NA,16,TGCGCCAGCAGCTTGGACGGGACAGGCGTCTCCTACGAGCAGTACTTC,CASSLDGTGVSYEQYF
NA,TRBJ2-7,TRBV7-9,NA,13,TGTGCCAGCTCAAACACACTCTCCTACGAGCAGTACTTC,CASSNTLSYEQYF
NA,TRBJ2-1,TRBV5-1,NA,15,TGCGCCAGCAGCTTGGAAAGTAGACAGTACAATGAGCAGTTCTTC,CASSLESRQYNEQFF
NA,TRBJ2-4,TRBV5-4,once,13,TGTGCCAGCAGCTTGCCTAGCAAAAACATTCAGTACTTC,CASSLPSKNIQYF
TRBD1,TRBJ1-1,TRBV7-9,NA,14,TGTGCCAGCAGCTTGGGACAGGGATTCACTGAAGCTTTCTTT,CASSLGQGFTEAFF
TRBD1,TRBJ1-5,TRBV20-1,NA,15,TGCAGTGCTAGGGTTACTGACAGGGTCGATCAGCCCCAGCATTTT,CSARVTDRVDQPQHF
TRBD2,TRBJ2-1,TRBV20-1,NA,14,TGCAGTGCTAGAGATGCGGGGGGGGCAAATGAGCAGTTCTTC,CSARDAGGANEQFF
TRBD1,TRBJ1-6,TRBV20-1,NA,12,TGCAGCGCGTTGGACAGGGATTCACCCCTCCACTTT,CSALDRDSPLHF
NA,TRBJ1-2,TRBV28,NA,14,TGTGCCAGCAGCACCGACGTGGCGAACTATGGCTACACCTTC,CASSTDVANYGYTF
NA,TRBJ2-5,TRBV7-2,NA,15,TGTGCCAGCAGTCGCGGGGAACGACTGGGACAGACCCAGTACTTC,CASSRGERLGQTQYF
TRBD2,TRBJ2-1,TRBV20-1,few,13,TGCAGTGCCCCGACTAGCGGGGGCAATGAGCAGTTCTTC,CSAPTSGGNEQFF
NA,TRBJ2-1,TRBV6-1,NA,15,TGTGCCAGCACCATAACAGGGTATGACTTCAATGAGCAGTTCTTC,CASTITGYDFNEQFF
NA,TRBJ1-2,TRBV9,NA,14,TGTGCCAGCAGCGCGCGGGGGGGGAACTATGGCTACACCTTC,CASSARGGNYGYTF
NA,TRBJ1-1,TRBV4-2,NA,16,TGTGCCAGCAGCCAAGATGTGCGGAGTTTGAACACTGAAGCTTTCTTT,CASSQDVRSLNTEAFF
NA,TRBJ2-2,TRBV2,NA,11,TGTGCCAGCACGATCTCACGGGAGCTGTTTTTT,CASTISRELFF
NA,TRBJ2-2,TRBV6-5,NA,13,TGTGCCAGCAGTGCTCGAGGGGCCGGGGAGCTGTTTTTT,CASSARGAGELFF
NA,TRBJ1-2,TRBV3-1,NA,13,TGTGCCAGCAGCCAGGGTCAGAGCTATGGCTACACCTTC,CASSQGQSYGYTF
TRBD1,TRBJ1-2,TRBV29-1,NA,11,TGCAGCTCCACAGGGGGTTATGGCTACACCTTC,CSSTGGYGYTF
NA,TRBJ1-1,TRBV6-2/TRBV6-3,NA,16,TGTGCCAGCAGTTACTACATAGGCCACGGGGACACTGAAGCTTTCTTT,CASSYYIGHGDTEAFF
NA,TRBJ1-3,TRBV12-5,once,15,TGTGCTAGTGGTTTGGGCCCGGGGAAGGGAAACACCATATATTTT,CASGLGPGKGNTIYF
TRBD1,TRBJ1-1,TRBV2,NA,14,TGTGCCAGCAGTGTGCAGGGGGTGAACACTGAAGCTTTCTTT,CASSVQGVNTEAFF
NA,TRBJ2-3,TRBV5-1,NA,15,TGCGCCAGCAGCTTGGGAGGGGGAAGCACAGATACGCAGTATTTT,CASSLGGGSTDTQYF
NA,TRBJ1-2,TRBV6-5,NA,16,TGTGCCAGCAGTTACTCGTCCTGGGGTCCTAACTATGGCTACACCTTC,CASSYSSWGPNYGYTF
TRBD1,TRBJ2-1,TRBV13,once,19,TGTGCCAGCAGCCCTACGGGACAGGCGTACCTCAGGGGCAACAATGAGCAGTTCTTC,CASSPTGQAYLRGNNEQFF
NA,TRBJ1-5,TRBV24-1,NA,14,TGTGCCACCAGTGATCATACGGCTCCACGGCCCCAGCATTTT,CATSDHTAPRPQHF
TRBD1,TRBJ1-2,TRBV29-1,NA,11,TGCAGCGTTGGGACAGGGGATGGCTACACCTTC,CSVGTGDGYTF
NA,TRBJ1-4,TRBV5-1,NA,15,TGCGCCAGCAGCATCCAGGGAAGAACTAATGAAAAACTGTTTTTT,CASSIQGRTNEKLFF
NA,TRBJ1-1,TRBV30,NA,13,TGTGCCTGGAGTGTGTTGGTCAGGGATGAAGCTTTCTTT,CAWSVLVRDEAFF
TRBD2,TRBJ2-3,TRBV29-1,NA,14,TGCAGCGTTGGGAGCGGGGGGGCCTTAGTTACGCAGTATTTT,CSVGSGGALVTQYF
NA,TRBJ2-7,TRBV29-1,few,15,TGCAGCGTCTACTTAGGAGAGGGGGGGGCCTACGAGCAGTACTTC,CSVYLGEGGAYEQYF
TRBD1,TRBJ1-2,TRBV7-9,NA,14,TGTGCCAGCAGCTTACCCTCAGGACAGGGGGGCTACACCTTC,CASSLPSGQGGYTF